The clone carrying this T cell receptor (beta chain) has at least ten counts. CDR3 length equals 13 residues. Germline V gene data show CDR1 as SGHRS and CDR2 as YFSETQ. Trimming stripped 3 bases from V and 2 bases from J, with 9 bases between. One entry per CDR3 protein results from TCRdb running MiXCR on the 5' RACE reads. The sample lists roughly 120,000 distinct CDR3 sequences; around 7.4% were seen once. This sample is drawn from a study of T cells after yellow fever vaccination. Sequenced here: CD4+ T cells sorted from PBMCs, sampled approximately 11 days after the first yellow fever vaccination. The sequence was obtained from a man between 18 and 29 years old who received the YFV17D yellow fever vaccine. The chain combines TRBV5-1 with TRBJ2-7; D ambiguous. CDR3 residues: CASSSGPAYEQYF. The CDR3 DNA is TGCGCCAGCAGCTCCGGCCCGGCCTACGAGCAGTACTTC.